This TCR beta chain was sequenced during a study of identifying expanded T cells in peripheral blood. General observations from the study: Technical replicates showed around 1.1 changed clones; around 2 weeks about 16; four weeks 19.

V gave up 0 bases and J gave up 8 bases, with 16 bases separating them. CDR1 and CDR2 (germline): LGHNA, YNFKEQ. The CDR3 contains 16 residues. The assay was immunoSEQ multiplex PCR, and TCRdb's table has in-frame clones only and misses some. The table has more than 55,000 clones, more than 75% seen once. Regarding this clone: As yet, its antigen is unknown.

The TCR comes from a person between 18 and 75 years old in good health. This sequence joins TRBV4-2 and TRBJ1-4, with D perhaps TRBD1 (5 bases). Sequenced sample: blood. The CDR3, as DNA: TGTGCCAGCAGCCAAGACGTGTTCGCCGGGGCCGAAAAACTGTTTTTT. Protein product: CASSQDVFAGAEKLFF.